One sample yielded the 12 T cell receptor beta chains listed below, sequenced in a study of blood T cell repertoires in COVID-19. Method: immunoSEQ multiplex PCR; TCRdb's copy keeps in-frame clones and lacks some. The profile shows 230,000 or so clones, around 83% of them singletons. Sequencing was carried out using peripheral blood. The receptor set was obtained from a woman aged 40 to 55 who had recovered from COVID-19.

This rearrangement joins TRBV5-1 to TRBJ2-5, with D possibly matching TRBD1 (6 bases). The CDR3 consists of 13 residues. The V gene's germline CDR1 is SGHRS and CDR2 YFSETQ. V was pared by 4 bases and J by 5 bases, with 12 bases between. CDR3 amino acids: CASSGDTLETQYF. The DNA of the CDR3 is TGCGCCAGCAGCGGGGACACCCTCGAGACCCAGTACTTC.

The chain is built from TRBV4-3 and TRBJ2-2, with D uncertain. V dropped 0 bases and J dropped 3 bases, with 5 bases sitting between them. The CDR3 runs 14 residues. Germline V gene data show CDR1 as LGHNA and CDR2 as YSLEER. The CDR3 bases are TGCGCCAGCAGCCAAGACGCGGACACCGGGGAGCTGTTTTTT. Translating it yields CASSQDADTGELFF.

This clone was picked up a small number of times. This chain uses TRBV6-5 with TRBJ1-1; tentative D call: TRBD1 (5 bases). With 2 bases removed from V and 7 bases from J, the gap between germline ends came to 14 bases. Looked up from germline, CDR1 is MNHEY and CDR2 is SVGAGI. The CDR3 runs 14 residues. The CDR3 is CASSYLPRQSEAFF. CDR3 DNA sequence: TGTGCCAGCAGTTACCTCCCTAGACAGAGTGAAGCTTTCTTT.

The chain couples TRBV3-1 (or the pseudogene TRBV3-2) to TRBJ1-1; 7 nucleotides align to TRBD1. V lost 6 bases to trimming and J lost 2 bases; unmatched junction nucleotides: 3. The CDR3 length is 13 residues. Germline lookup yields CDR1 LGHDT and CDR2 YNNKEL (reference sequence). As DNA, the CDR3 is TGTGCCAGCAGTCGGGACAGTAACACTGAAGCTTTCTTT. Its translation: CASSRDSNTEAFF.

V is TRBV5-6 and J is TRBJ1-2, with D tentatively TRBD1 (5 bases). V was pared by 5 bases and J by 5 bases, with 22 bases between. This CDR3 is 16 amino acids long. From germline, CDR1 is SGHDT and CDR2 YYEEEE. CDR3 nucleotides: TGTGCCAGCAGACTCACTCCATCGTCGGGGGTATATGGCTACACCTTC. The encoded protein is CASRLTPSSGVYGYTF.

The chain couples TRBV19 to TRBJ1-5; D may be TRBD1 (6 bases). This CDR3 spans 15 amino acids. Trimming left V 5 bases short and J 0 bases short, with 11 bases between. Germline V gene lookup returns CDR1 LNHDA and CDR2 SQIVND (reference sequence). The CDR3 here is CASSLQGLSNQPQHF. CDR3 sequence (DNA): TGTGCCAGTAGTTTACAGGGCCTTAGCAATCAGCCCCAGCATTTT.

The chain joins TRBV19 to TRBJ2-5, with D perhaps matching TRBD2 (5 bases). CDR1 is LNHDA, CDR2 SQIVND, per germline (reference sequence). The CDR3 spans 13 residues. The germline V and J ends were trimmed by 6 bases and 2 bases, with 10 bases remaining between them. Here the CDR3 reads CASSLEGQETQYF. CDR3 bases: TGTGCCAGTAGCCTAGAGGGACAAGAGACCCAGTACTTC.

DNA for the CDR3: TGCGCCAGCAGCCAAGGGGGAGGGGCGGCGGACAATGAGCAGTTCTTC. Its translation: CASSQGGGAADNEQFF. The J gene is TRBJ2-1, the V gene TRBV4-1; 7 positions agree with TRBD2. Germline assignment: CDR1 MGHRA and CDR2 YSYEKL. This CDR3 spans 16 amino acids. V dropped 1 base and J dropped 5; count of bases not matched to a gene: 8.

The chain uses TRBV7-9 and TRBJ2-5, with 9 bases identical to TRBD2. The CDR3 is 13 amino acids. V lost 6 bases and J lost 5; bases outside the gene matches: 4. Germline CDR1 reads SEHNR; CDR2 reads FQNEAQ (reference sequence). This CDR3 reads CASSSGSGETQYF. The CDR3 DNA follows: TGTGCCAGCAGTAGCGGGAGTGGGGAGACCCAGTACTTC.

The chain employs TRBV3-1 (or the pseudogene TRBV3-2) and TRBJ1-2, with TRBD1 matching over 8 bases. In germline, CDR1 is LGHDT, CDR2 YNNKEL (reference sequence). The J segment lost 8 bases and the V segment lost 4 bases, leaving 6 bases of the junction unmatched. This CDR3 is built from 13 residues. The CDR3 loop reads CASSPGQESGYTF. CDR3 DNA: TGTGCCAGCAGCCCGGGACAGGAATCAGGCTACACCTTC.

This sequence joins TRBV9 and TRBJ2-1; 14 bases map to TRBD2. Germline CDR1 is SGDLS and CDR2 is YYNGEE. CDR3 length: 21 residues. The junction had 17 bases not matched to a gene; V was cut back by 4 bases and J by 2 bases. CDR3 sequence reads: CASSPHFPGLAGVDAYNEQFF. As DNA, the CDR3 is TGTGCCAGCAGCCCCCATTTCCCGGGACTAGCGGGGGTGGACGCCTACAATGAGCAGTTCTTC.

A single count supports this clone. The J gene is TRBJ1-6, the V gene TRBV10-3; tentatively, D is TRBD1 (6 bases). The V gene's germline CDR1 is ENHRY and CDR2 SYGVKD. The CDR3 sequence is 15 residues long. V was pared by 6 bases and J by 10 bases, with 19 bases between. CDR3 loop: CAIRLEGGEGSPLHF. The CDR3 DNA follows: TGTGCCATCAGACTCGAGGGGGGGGAAGGATCACCCCTCCACTTT.